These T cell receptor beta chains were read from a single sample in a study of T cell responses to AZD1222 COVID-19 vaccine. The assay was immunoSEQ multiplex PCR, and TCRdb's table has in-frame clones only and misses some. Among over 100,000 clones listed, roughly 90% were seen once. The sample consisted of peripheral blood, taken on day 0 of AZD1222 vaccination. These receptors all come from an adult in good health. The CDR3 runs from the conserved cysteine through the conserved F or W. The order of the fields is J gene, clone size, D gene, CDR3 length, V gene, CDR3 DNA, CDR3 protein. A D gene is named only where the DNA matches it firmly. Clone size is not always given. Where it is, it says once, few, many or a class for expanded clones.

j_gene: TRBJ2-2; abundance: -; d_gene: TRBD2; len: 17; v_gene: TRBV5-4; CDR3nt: TGTGCCAGCAGCACCGGGACTAGCGGGAGGAACACCGGGGAGCTGTTTTTT; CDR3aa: CASSTGTSGRNTGELFF
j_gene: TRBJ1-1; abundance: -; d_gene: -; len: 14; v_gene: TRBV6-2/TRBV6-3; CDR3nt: TGTGCCAGCAGTTACATCGGGGAGAACACTGAAGCTTTCTTT; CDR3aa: CASSYIGENTEAFF
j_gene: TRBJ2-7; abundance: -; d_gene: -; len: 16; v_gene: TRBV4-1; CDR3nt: TGCGCCAGCAGCCAAGACGTTCACGGGGGTTCCTACGAGCAGTACTTC; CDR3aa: CASSQDVHGGSYEQYF
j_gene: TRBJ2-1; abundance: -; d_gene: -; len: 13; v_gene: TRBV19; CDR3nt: TGTGCCAGTAGTTCCGACAGTTCCAATGAGCAGTTCTTC; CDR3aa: CASSSDSSNEQFF
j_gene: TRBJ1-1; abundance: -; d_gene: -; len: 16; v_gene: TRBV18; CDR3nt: TGTGCCAGCTCACCAATACGTCGCGGGGAGGACACTGAAGCTTTCTTT; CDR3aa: CASSPIRRGEDTEAFF
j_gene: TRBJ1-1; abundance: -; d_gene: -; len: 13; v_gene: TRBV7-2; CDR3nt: TGTGCCAGCAGCTTCAGTGAGGGGATGGAAGCTTTCTTT; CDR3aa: CASSFSEGMEAFF
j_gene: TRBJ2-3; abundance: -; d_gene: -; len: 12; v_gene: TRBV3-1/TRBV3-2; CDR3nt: TGTGCCAGCAGCCTCCACACAGATACGCAGTATTTT; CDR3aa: CASSLHTDTQYF
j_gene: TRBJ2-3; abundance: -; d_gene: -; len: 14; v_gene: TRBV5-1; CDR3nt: TGCGCCAGCAGCTTGGGTGGGATTGGAGATACGCAGTATTTT; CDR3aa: CASSLGGIGDTQYF
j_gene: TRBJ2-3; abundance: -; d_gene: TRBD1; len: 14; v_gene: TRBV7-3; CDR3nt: TGTGCCAGCAGCCAGGGACAGTGGACAGATACGCAGTATTTT; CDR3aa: CASSQGQWTDTQYF
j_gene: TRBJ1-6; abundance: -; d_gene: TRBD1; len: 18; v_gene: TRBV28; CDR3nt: TGTGCCAGCAGTTTCACGGATCAGGGTGGACAGGGGAATTCACCCCTCCACTTT; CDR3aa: CASSFTDQGGQGNSPLHF
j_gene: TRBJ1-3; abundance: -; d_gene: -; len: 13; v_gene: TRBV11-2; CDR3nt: TGTGCCAGCAGCTGGCTTCGTGGAAACACCATATATTTT; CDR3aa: CASSWLRGNTIYF
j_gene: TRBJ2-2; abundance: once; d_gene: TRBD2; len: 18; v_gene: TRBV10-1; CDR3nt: TGCGCCAGCAGCGGTGACGAAGGACTAGCGGGGAACACCGGGGAGCTGTTTTTT; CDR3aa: CASSGDEGLAGNTGELFF
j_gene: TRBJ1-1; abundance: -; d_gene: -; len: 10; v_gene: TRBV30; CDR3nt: TGTGCCTTCACGGTGGCCCGCACTTTCTTT; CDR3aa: CAFTVARTFF
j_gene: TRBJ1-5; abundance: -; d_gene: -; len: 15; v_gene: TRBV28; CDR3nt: TGTGCCAGCAGTTTAGAGCAGGGCCCGAATCAGCCCCAGCATTTT; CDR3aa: CASSLEQGPNQPQHF
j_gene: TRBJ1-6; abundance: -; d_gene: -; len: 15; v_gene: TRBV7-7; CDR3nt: TGTGCCAGCAGCTTTAGGTTCAGGAGGAATTCACCCCTCCACTTT; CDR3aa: CASSFRFRRNSPLHF
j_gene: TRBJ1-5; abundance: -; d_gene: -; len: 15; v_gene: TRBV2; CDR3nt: TGTGCCAGCAGTTCCGTTACAGGGACGCATCAGCCCCAGCATTTT; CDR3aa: CASSSVTGTHQPQHF
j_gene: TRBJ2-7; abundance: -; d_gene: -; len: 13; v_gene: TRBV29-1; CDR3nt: TGCAGCGCCACGACTCTGGCTTCCTACGAGCAGTACTTC; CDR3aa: CSATTLASYEQYF
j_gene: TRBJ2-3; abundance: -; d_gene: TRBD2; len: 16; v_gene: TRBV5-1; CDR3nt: TGCGCCAGCAGCTTGTTACTAGCGGCAAGCACAGATACGCAGTATTTT; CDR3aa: CASSLLLAASTDTQYF
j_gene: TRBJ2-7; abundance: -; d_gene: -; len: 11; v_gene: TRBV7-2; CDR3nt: TGTGCCAGCAGCAACCGACAGTCTGGGTACTTC; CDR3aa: CASSNRQSGYF
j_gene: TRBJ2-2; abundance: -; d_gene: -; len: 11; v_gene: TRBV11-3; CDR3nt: TGTGCCAGCGATGGTTACGGGGAGCTGTTTTTT; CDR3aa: CASDGYGELFF
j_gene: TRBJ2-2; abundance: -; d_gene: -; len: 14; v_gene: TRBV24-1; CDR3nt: TGTGCTGCCGGCAGGCGGGCTTCCACCGGGGAGCTGTTTTTT; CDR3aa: CAAGRRASTGELFF
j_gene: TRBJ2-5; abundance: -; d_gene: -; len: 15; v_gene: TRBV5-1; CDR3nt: TGCGCCAGCTCCCTGACTAGGCCATACATGGAGACCCAGTACTTC; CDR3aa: CASSLTRPYMETQYF
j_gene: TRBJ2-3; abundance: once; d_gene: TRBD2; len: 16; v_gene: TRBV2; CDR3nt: TGTGCCAGCAGTTGGACTAGCGGGAGTCCGGCAGATACGCAGTATTTT; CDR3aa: CASSWTSGSPADTQYF
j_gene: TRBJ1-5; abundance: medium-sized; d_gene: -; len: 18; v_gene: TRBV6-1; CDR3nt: TGTGCCAGCAGTGAAGCGTTCGGATGGCAGAATAGCAATCAGCCCCAGCATTTT; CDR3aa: CASSEAFGWQNSNQPQHF
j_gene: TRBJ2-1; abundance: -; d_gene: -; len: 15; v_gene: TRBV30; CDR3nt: TGTGCCTGGAGTCTGGGGGCGGGTAGTTTTAGTGAGCAGTTCTTC; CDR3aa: CAWSLGAGSFSEQFF
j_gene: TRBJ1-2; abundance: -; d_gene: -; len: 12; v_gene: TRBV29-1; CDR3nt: TGCAGCGTTGTTACGACGTCCTATGGCTACACCTTC; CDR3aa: CSVVTTSYGYTF
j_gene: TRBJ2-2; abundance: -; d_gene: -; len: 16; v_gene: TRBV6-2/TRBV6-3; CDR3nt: TGTGCCAGCAGCCGCGGCCTGGGGACGAACACCGGGGAGCTGTTTTTT; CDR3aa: CASSRGLGTNTGELFF
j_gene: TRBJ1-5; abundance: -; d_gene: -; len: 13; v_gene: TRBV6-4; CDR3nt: TGTGCCAGCAGTGAAACAGCAAATCAGCCCCAGCATTTT; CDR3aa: CASSETANQPQHF
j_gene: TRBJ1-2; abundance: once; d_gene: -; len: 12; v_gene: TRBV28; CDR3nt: TGTGCCAGCAGTCCCGCCGGGGTTGGCTACACCTTC; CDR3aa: CASSPAGVGYTF
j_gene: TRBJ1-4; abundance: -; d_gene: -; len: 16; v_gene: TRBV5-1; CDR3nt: TGCGCCAGCAGCTCCGGGACTGCCACAACTAATGAAAAACTGTTTTTT; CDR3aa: CASSSGTATTNEKLFF
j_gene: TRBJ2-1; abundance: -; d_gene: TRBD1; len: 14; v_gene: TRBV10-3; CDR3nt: TGTGCCATCAGGGACAGGACCGAAGGCGATGAGCAGTTCTTC; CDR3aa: CAIRDRTEGDEQFF
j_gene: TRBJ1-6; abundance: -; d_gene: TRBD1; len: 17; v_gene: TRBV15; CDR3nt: TGTGCCACCAGCAGACATCCGGGACAGGGACAGAACTCACCCCTCCACTTT; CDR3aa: CATSRHPGQGQNSPLHF
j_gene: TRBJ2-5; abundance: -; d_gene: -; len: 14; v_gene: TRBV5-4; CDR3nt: TGTGCCAGCAGCTTACGAGAAGGGGCAGAGACCCAGTACTTC; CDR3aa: CASSLREGAETQYF
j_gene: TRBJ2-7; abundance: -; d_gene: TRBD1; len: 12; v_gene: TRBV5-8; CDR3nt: TGTGCCAGCAGCTTCGCAGGGGGCGAGCAGTACTTC; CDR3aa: CASSFAGGEQYF
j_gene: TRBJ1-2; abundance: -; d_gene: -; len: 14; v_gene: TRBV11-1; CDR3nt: TGTGCCAGCAGCTTACGGGCGGGCGGCTATGGCTACACCTTC; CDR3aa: CASSLRAGGYGYTF
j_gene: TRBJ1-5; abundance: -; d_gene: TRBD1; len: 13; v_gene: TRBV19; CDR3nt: TGTGCCAGTTCCGGGACAGGGAATCAGCCCCAGCATTTT; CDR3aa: CASSGTGNQPQHF
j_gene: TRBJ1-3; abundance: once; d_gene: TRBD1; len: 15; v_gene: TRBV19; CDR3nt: TGTGCCAGTAGTGCCCGGACAGGTCCAGGAAACACCATATATTTT; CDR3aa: CASSARTGPGNTIYF
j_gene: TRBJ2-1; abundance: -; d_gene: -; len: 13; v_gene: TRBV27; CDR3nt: TGTGCCAGCAGTACACTAGAATACAATGAGCAGTTCTTC; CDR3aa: CASSTLEYNEQFF
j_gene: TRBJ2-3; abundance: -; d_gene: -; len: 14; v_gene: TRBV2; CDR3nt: TGTGCCAGCAGTGTCCGGGAAAACACAGATACGCAGTATTTT; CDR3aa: CASSVRENTDTQYF
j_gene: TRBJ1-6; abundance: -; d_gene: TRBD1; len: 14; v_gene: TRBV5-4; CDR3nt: TGTGCCAGCAGCTCCGGGACAGGGCTTACACCCCTCCACTTT; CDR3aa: CASSSGTGLTPLHF
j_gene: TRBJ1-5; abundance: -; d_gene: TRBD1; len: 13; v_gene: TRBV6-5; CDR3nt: TGTGCCAGCAGTTTCAACAGGGGACAGCCCCAGCATTTT; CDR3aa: CASSFNRGQPQHF
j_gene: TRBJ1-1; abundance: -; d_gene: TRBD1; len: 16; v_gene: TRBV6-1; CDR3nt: TGTGCCAGCAGTGATTTTGGGACAGGGATCAACACTGAAGCTTTCTTT; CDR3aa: CASSDFGTGINTEAFF